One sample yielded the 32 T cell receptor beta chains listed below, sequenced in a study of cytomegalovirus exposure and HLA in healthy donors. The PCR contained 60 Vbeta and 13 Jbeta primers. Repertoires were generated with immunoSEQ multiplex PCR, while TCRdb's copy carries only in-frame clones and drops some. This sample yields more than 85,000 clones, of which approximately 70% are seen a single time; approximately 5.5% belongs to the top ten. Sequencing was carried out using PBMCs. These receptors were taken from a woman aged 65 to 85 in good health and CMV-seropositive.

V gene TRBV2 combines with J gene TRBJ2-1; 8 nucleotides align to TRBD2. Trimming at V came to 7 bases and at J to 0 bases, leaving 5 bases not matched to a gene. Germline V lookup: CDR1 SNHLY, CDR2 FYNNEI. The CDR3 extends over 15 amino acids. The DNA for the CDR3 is TGTGCCAGCACCCCGGGGGGGAGCTCCTACAATGAGCAGTTCTTC. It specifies CASTPGGSSYNEQFF.

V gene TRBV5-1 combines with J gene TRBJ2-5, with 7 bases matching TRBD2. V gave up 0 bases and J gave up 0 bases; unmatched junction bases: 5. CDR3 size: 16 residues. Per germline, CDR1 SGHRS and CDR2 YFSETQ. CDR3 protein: CASSLAGGGYQETQYF. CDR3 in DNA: TGCGCCAGCAGCTTGGCTGGCGGGGGTTACCAAGAGACCCAGTACTTC. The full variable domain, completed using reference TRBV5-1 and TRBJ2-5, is KAGVTQTPRYLIKTRGQQVTLSCSPISGHRSVSWYQQTPGQGLQFLFEYFSETQRNKGNFPGRFSGRQFSNSRSEMNVSTLELGDSALYLCASSLAGGGYQETQYFGPGTRLLVL.

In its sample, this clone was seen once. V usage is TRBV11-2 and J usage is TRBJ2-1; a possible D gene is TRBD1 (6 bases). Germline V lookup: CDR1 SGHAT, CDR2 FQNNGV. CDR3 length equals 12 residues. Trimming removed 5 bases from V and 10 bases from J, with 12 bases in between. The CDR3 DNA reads TGTGCCAGCAGCCCCAATAGGGGGGAGCAGTTCTTC. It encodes CASSPNRGEQFF.

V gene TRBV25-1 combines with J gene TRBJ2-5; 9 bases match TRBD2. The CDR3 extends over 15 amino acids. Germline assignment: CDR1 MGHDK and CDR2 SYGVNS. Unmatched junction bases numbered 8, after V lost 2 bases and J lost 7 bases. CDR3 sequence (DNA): TGTGCCAGCAGTGAAGGAGCGGGGGGCCAGGGGACCCAGTACTTC. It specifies CASSEGAGGQGTQYF. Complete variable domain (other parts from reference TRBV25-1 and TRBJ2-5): EADIYQTPRYLVIGTGKKITLECSQTMGHDKMYWYQQDPGMELHLIHYSYGVNSTEKGDLSSESTVSRIRTEHFPLTLESARPSHTSQYLCASSEGAGGQGTQYFGPGTRLLVL.

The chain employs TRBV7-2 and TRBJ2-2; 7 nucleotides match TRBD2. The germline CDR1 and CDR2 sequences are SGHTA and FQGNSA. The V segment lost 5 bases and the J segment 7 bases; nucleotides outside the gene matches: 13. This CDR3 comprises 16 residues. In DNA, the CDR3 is TGTGCCAGCAGCACCCAACCGGGGGGAGGAGGCGGGGAGCTGTTTTTT. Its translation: CASSTQPGGGGGELFF.

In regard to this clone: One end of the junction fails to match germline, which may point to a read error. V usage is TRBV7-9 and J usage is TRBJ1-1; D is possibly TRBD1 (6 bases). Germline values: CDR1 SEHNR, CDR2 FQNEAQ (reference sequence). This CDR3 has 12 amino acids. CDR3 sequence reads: CSSSRAQGEAFF. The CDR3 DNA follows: TGTTCCAGCAGCCGTGCCCAGGGGGAAGCTTTCTTT. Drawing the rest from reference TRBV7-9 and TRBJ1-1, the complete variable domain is DTGVSQNPRHKITKRGQNVTFRCDPISEHNRLYWYRQTLGQGPEFLTYFQNEAQLEKSRLLSDRFSAERPKGSFSTLEIQRTEQGDSAMYLCSSSRAQGEAFFGQGTRLTVV.

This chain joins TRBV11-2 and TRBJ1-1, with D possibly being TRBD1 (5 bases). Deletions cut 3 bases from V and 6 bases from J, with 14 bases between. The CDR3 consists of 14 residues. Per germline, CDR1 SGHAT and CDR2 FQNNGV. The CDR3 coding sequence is TGTGCCAGCAGCTTTAGGAGGGGTACCTCTGAAGCTTTCTTT. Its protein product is CASSFRRGTSEAFF. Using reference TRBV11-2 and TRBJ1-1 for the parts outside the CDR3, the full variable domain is EAGVAQSPRYKIIEKRQSVAFWCNPISGHATLYWYQQILGQGPKLLIQFQNNGVVDDSQLPKDRFSAERLKGVDSTLKIQPAKLEDSAVYLCASSFRRGTSEAFFGQGTRLTVV.

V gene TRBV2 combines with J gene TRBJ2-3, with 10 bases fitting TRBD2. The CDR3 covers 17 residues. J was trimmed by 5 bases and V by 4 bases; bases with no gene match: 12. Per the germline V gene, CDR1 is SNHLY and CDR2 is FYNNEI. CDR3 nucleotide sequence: TGTGCCAGCAGTGGGGCCCCCTCAGCGGGGGGGGGAGATACGCAGTATTTT. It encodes CASSGAPSAGGGDTQYF.

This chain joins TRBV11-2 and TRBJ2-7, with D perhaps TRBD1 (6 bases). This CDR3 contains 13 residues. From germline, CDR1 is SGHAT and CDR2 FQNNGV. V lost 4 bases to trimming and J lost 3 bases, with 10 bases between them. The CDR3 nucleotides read TGTGCCAGCAGCTCTTACAGGGACTACGAGCAGTACTTC. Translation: CASSSYRDYEQYF.

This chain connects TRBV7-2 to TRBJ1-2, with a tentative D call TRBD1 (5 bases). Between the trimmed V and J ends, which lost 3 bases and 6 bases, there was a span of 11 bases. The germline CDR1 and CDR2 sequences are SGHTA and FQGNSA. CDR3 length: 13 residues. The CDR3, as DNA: TGTGCCAGCAGCTTTTCAGGGTTAGATGGCTACACCTTC. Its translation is CASSFSGLDGYTF.

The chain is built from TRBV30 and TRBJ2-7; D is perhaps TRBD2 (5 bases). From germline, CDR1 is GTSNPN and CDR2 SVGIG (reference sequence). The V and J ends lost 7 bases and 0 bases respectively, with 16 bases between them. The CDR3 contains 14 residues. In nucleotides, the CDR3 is TGTGCCTCCACTCGAGGGCCCATCTCCTACGAGCAGTACTTC. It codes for CASTRGPISYEQYF.

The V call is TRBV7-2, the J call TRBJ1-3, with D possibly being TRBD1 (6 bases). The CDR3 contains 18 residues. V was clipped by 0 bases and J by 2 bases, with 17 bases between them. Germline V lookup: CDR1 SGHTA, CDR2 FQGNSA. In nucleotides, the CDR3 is TGTGCCAGCAGCTTAGCCCCAGAGATTCGACAGGCTGGAAACACCATATATTTT. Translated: CASSLAPEIRQAGNTIYF.

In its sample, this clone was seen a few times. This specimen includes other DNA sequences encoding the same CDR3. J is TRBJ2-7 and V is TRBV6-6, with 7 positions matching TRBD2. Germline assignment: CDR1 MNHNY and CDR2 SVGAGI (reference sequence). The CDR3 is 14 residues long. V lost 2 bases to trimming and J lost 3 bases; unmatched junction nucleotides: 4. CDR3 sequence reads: CASSYGRGSYEQYF. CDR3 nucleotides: TGTGCCAGCAGTTACGGGCGGGGGAGCTACGAGCAGTACTTC.

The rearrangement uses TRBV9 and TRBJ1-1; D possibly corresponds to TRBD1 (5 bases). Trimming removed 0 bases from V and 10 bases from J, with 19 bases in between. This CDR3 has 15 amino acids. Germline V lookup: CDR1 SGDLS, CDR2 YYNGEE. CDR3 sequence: CASSVEGREWSGAFF. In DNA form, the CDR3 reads TGTGCCAGCAGCGTAGAAGGCAGGGAATGGAGTGGAGCTTTCTTT.

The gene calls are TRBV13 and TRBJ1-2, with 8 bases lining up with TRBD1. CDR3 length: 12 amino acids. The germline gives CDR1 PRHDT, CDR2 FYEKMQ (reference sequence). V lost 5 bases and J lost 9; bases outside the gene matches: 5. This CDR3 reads CASSLRDRRYTF. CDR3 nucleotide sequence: TGTGCCAGCAGCCTCCGGGACAGGCGCTACACCTTC.

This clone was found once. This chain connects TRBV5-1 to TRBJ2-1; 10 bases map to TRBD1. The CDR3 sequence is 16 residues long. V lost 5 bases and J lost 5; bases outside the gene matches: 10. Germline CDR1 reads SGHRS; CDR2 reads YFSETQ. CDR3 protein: CASRPPSGTGDNEQFF. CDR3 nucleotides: TGCGCCAGCAGACCTCCTTCCGGGACAGGGGACAATGAGCAGTTCTTC.

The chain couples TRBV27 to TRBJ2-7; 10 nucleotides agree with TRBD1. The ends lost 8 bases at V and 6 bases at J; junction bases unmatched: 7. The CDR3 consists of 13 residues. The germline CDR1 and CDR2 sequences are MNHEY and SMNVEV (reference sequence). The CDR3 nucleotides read TGTGCCAGCGCACGGACAGGGGGGGGCGAGCAGTACTTC. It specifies CASARTGGGEQYF.

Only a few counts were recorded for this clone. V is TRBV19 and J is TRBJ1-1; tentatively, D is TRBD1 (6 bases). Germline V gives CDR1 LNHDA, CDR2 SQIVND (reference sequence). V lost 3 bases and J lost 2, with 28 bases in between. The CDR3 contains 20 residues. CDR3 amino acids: CASSIGRKGGLPLRNTEAFF. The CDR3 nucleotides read TGTGCCAGTAGTATTGGGAGAAAAGGGGGTCTCCCTCTGAGAAACACTGAAGCTTTCTTT.

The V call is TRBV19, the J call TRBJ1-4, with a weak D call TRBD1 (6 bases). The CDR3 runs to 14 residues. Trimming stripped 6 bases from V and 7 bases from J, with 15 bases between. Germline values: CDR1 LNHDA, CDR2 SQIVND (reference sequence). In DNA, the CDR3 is TGTGCCAGTAGCAATTTTGGACAGTCTGAAAAACTGTTTTTT. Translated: CASSNFGQSEKLFF.

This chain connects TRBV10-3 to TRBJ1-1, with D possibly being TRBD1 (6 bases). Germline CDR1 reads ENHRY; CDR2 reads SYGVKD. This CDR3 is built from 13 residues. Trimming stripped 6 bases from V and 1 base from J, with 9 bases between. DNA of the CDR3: TGTGCCATCAGCTGGACAGAGAACACTGAAGCTTTCTTT. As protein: CAISWTENTEAFF.

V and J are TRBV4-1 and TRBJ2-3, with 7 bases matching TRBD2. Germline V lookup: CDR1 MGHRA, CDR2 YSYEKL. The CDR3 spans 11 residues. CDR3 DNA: TGCGCGGGGGGGGACACAGATACGCAGTATTTT. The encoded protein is CAGGDTDTQYF.

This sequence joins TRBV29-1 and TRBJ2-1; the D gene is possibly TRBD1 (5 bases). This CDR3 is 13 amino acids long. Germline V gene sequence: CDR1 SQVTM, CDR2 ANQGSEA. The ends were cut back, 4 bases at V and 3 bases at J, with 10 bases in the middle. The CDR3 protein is CSVGGGNYNEQFF. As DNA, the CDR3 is TGCAGCGTTGGGGGCGGCAACTACAATGAGCAGTTCTTC.

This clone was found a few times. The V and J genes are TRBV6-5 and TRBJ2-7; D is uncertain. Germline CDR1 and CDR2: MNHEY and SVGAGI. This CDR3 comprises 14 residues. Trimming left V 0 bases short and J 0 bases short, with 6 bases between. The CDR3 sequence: CASSYSAGSYEQYF. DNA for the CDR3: TGTGCCAGCAGTTACTCGGCAGGCTCCTACGAGCAGTACTTC.

The CDR3 region is CASSQAGGSGGSPLHF. As DNA, the CDR3 is TGCGCCAGCAGCCAAGCCGGCGGGAGTGGAGGGTCACCCCTCCACTTT. The V call is TRBV4-1, the J call TRBJ1-6, with D hard to call. CDR1 MGHRA and CDR2 YSYEKL come from the germline V gene. This CDR3 is 16 amino acids long. V was pared by 1 base and J by 10 bases, with 17 bases between.

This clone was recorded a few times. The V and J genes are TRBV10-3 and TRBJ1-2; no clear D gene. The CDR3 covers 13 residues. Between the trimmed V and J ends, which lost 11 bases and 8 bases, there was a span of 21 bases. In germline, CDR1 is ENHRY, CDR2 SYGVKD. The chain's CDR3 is CACDSGEGKGYTF. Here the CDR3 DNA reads TGTGCCTGTGATTCGGGAGAAGGGAAGGGCTACACCTTC.

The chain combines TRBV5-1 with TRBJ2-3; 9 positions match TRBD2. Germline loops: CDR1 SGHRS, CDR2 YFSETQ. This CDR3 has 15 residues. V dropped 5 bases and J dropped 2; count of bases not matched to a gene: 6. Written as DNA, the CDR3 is TGCGCCAGCAGTCCTAGCGGGGCCAACACAGATACGCAGTATTTT. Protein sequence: CASSPSGANTDTQYF.

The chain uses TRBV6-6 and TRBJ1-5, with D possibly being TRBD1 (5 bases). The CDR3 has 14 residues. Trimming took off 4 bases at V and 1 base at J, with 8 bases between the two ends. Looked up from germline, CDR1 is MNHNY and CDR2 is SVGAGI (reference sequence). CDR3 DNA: TGTGCCAGCAGTTTCCAGGGAAGCAATCAGCCCCAGCATTTT. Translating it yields CASSFQGSNQPQHF.

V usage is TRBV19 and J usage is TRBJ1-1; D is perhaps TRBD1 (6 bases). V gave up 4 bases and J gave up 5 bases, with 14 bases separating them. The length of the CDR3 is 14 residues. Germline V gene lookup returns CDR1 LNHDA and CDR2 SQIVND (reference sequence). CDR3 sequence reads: CASSTTGIMTEAFF. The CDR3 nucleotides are TGTGCCAGTAGTACTACAGGGATTATGACTGAAGCTTTCTTT.

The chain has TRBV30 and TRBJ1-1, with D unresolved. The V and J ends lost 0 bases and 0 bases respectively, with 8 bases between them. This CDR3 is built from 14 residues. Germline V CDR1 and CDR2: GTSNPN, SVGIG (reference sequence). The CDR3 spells CAWSVSGMNTEAFF. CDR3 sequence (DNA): TGTGCCTGGAGTGTAAGCGGGATGAACACTGAAGCTTTCTTT.

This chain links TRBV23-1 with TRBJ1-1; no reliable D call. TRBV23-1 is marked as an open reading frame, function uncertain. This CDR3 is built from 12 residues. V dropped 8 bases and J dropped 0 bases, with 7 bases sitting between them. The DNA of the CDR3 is TGCGCCAGCTGCCGGGTGAACACTGAAGCTTTCTTT. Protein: CASCRVNTEAFF.

CDR3 loop: CASSTGTSGALETQYF. CDR3 DNA: TGTGCCAGCAGCACCGGGACTAGCGGGGCGCTAGAGACCCAGTACTTC. The chain joins TRBV5-4 to TRBJ2-5, with 13 bases that match TRBD2. Germline CDR1 is SGHNT and CDR2 is YYREEE (reference sequence). Losses at the gene ends were 4 bases for V and 4 bases for J; bases not matched to a gene: 7. The CDR3 has 16 residues.

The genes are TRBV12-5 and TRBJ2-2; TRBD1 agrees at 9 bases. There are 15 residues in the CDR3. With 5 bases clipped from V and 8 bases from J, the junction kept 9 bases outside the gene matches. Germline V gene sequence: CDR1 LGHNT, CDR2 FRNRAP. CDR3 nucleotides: TGTGCTAGTGGTCCCCCGACAGGGGGAACAGGGGAGCTGTTTTTT. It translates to CASGPPTGGTGELFF.